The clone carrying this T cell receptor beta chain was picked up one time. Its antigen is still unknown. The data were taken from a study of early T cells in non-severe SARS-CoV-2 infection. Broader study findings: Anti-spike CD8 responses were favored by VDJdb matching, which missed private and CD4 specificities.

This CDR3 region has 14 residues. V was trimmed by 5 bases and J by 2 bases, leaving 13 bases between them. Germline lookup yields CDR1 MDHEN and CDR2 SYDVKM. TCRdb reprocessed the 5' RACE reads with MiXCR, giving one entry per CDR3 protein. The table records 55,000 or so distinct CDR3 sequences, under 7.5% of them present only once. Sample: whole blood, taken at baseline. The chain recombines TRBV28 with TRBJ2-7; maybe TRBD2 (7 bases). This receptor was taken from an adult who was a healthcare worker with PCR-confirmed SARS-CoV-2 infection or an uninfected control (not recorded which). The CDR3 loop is CASSPRGAAYEQYF. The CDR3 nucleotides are TGTGCCAGCAGTCCCCGGGGGGCAGCCTACGAGCAGTACTTC.